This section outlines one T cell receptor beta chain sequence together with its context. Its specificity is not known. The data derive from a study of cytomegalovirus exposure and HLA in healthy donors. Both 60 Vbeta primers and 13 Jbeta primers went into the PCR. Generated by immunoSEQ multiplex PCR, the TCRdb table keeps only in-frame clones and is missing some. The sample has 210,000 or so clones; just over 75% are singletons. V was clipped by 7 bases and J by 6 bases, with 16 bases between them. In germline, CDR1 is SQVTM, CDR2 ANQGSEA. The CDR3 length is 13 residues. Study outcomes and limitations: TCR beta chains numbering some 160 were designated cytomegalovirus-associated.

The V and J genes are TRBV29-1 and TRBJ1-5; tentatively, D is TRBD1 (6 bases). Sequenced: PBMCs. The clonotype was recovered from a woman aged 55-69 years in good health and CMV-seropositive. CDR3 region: CSGGGGWGQPQHF. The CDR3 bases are TGCAGCGGGGGAGGGGGTTGGGGTCAGCCCCAGCATTTT.